This T cell receptor beta chain is drawn from a study of early T cells in non-severe SARS-CoV-2 infection. Study findings and constraints: Lookups in VDJdb leaned toward anti-spike CD8 responses and missed private and CD4 specificities.

Germline CDR1 reads MNHEY; CDR2 reads SMNVEV (reference sequence). This CDR3 spans 10 amino acids. As for this clonotype: Its matching antigen is unknown. A read error may account for a junction end that differs from germline.

Unique molecular identifiers were added to individual cDNA molecules. Via MiXCR, TCRdb re-called the 5' RACE reads, giving one row per CDR3 protein. The data contain about 88,000 distinct CDR3 sequences, more than 12% of them seen just once; the ten biggest clones take up 4.5% to 7%. The V gene is TRBV27, the J gene TRBJ2-7, with unresolved D. The TCR was taken from an adult who was a healthcare worker with PCR-confirmed SARS-CoV-2 infection or an uninfected control (not recorded which). Sample: whole blood. The CDR3 sequence: CASSLLSPRF. In nucleotides, the CDR3 is TGTGCCAGCAGTTTACTATCACCTCGCTTC.